This paragraph reports one T cell receptor (beta chain). Treatment here: some 20 received Ad26.COV2.S at low or high dose, single or two shots; 5 received placebo; per-sample allocation not given. At day 63 after the first vaccine or placebo injection, samples were drawn. This sample was included in a study of Ad26.COV2.S vaccination and SARS-CoV-2 variants. The V and J ends lost 7 bases and 1 base respectively, with 12 bases between them. The CDR3 totals 13 residues. CDR1 and CDR2 (germline): SGHRS, YFSETQ. The table came from immunoSEQ multiplex PCR; TCRdb's copy has only in-frame clones and leaves some out. Of about 380,000 clones in the sample, about four fifths were seen once.

The input for sequencing was peripheral blood, taken in a trial of Ad26.COV2.S vaccine versus placebo. The chain joins TRBV5-1 to TRBJ2-7, with D possibly TRBD1 on 6 matching bases. The sequence came from a person aged 18-60 years who received the Ad26.COV2.S COVID-19 vaccine or a placebo. CDR3 coding DNA: TGCGCCAGCGCCACGGACAGATCCTACGAGCAGTACTTC. Its translation: CASATDRSYEQYF.